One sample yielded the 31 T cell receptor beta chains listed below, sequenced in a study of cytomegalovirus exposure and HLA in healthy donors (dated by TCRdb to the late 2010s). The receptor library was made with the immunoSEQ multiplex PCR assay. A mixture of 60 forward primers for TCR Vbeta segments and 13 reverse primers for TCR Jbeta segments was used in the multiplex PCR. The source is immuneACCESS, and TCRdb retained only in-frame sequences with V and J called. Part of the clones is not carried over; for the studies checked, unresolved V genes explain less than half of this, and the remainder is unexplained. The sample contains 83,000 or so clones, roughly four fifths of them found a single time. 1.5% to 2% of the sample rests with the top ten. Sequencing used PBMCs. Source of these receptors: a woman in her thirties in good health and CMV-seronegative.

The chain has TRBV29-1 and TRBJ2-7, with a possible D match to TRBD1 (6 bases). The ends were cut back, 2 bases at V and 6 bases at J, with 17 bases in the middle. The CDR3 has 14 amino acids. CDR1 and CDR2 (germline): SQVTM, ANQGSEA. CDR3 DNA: TGCAGCGTTGAACCTGGGGGCGCGATAAGCGAGCAGTACTTC. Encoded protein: CSVEPGGAISEQYF.

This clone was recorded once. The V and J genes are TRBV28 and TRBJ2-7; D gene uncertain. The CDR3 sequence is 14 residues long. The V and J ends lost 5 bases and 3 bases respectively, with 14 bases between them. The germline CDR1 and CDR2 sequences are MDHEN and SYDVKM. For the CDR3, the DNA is TGTGCCAGCAGTCTCCACCTCAGGATCTACGAGCAGTACTTC. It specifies CASSLHLRIYEQYF.

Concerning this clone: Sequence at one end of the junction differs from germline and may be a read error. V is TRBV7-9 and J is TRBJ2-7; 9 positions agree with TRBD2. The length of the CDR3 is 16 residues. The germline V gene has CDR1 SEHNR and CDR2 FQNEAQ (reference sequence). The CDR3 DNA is TGTTCCAGCAGCTTAGCGGGAGTCCGTCAGGCTTACGAGCAGTACTTC. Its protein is CSSSLAGVRQAYEQYF.

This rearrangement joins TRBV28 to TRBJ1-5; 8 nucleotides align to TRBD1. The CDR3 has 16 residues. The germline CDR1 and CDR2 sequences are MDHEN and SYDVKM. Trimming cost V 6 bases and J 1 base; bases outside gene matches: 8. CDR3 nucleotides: TGTGCCAGCAGGTCAAGAGGACAGGGCAGCAATCAGCCCCAGCATTTT. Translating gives CASRSRGQGSNQPQHF.

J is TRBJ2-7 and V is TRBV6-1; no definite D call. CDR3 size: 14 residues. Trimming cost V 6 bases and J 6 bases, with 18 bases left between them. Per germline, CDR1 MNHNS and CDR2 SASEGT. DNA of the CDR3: TGTGCCAGCAGCCATGGCGGCCCTACGGCCGAGCAGTACTTC. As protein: CASSHGGPTAEQYF.

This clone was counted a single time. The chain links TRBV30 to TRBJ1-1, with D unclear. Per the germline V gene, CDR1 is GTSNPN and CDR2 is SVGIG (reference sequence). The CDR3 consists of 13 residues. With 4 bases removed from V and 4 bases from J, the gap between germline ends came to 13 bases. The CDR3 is CAWIWQVGTEAFF. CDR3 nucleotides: TGTGCCTGGATCTGGCAGGTGGGCACTGAAGCTTTCTTT.

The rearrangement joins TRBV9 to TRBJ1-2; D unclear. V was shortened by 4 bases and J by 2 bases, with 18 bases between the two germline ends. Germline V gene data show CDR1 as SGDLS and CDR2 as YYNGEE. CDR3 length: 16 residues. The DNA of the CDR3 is TGTGCCAGCAGCCCCGCCGCAGGCTCATCGAACTATGGCTACACCTTC. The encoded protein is CASSPAAGSSNYGYTF.

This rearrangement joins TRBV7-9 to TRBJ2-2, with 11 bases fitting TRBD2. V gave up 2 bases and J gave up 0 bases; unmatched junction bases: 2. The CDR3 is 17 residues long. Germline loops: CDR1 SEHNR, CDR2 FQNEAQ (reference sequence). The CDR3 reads CASSLLAGGANTGELFF. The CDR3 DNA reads TGTGCCAGCAGCTTATTAGCGGGAGGGGCGAACACCGGGGAGCTGTTTTTT.

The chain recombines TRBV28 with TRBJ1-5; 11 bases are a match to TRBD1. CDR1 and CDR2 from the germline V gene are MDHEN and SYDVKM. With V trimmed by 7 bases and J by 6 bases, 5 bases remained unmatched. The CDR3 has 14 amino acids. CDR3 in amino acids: CASTPGTGGQPQHF. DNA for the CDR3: TGTGCCAGCACCCCTGGGACAGGGGGTCAGCCCCAGCATTTT. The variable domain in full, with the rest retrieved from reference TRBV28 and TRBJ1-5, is DVKVTQSSRYLVKRTGEKVFLECVQDMDHENMFWYRQDPGLGLRLIYFSYDVKMKEKGDIPEGYSVSREKKERFSLILESASTNQTSMYLCASTPGTGGQPQHFGDGTRLSIL.

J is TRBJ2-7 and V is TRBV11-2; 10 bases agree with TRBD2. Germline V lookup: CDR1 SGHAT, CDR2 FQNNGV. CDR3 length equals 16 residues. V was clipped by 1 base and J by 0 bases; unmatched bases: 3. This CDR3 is CASSLGTSGSSYEQYF. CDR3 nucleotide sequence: TGTGCCAGCAGCTTAGGGACTAGCGGCAGCTCCTACGAGCAGTACTTC.

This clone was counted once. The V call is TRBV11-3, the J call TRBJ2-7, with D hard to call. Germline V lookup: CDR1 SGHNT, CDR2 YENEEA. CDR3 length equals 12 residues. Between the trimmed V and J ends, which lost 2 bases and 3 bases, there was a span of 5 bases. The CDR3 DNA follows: TGTGCCAGCAGCTTAAACAGCTACGAGCAGTACTTC. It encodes CASSLNSYEQYF.

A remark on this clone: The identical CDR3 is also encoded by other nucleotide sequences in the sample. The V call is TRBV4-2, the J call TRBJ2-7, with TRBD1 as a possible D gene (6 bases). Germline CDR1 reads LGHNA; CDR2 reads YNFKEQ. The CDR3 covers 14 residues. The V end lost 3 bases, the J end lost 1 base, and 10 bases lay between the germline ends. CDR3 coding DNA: TGTGCCAGCAGCCAGGGTGGACAGTCCTACGAGCAGTACTTC. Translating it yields CASSQGGQSYEQYF.

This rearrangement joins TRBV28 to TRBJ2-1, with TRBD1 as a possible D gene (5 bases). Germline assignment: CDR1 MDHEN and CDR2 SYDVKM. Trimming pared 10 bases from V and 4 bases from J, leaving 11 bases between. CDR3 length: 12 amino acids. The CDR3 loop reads CATVDRYNEQFF. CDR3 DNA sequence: TGTGCCACAGTAGACAGATACAATGAGCAGTTCTTC.

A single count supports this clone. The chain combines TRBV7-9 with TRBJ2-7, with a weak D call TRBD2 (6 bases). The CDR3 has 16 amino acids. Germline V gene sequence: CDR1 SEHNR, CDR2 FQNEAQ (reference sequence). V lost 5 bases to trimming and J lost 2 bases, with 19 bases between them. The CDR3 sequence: CASSPNKGVAAYEQYF. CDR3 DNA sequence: TGTGCCAGCAGCCCAAACAAAGGAGTAGCGGCCTACGAGCAGTACTTC.

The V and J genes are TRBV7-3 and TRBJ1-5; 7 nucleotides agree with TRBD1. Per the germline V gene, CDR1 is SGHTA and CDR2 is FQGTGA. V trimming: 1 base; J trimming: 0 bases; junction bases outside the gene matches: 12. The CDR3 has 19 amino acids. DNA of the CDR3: TGTGCCAGCAGCTTAAGGGTACAGGGGACCGACTATAGCAATCAGCCCCAGCATTTT. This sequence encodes CASSLRVQGTDYSNQPQHF.

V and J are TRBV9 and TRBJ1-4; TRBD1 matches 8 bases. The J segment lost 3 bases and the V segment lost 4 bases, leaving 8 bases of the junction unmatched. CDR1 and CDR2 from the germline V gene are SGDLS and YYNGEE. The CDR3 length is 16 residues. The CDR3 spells CASSTHGQGANEKLFF. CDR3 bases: TGTGCCAGCAGCACTCACGGACAGGGAGCTAATGAAAAACTGTTTTTT. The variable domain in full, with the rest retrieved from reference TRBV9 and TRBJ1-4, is DSGVTQTPKHLITATGQRVTLRCSPRSGDLSVYWYQQSLDQGLQFLIQYYNGEERAKGNILERFSAQQFPDLHSELNLSSLELGDSALYFCASSTHGQGANEKLFFGSGTQLSVL.

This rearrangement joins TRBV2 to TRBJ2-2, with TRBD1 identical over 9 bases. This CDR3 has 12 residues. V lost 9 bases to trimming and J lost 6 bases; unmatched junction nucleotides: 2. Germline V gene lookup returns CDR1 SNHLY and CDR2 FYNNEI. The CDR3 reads CARDRGAGELFF. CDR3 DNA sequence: TGTGCCAGGGACAGGGGTGCCGGGGAGCTGTTTTTT.

The CDR3 reads CASSPLSGRGEQYF. Here the CDR3 DNA reads TGTGCCAGCAGCCCACTTAGCGGGAGGGGAGAGCAGTACTTC. The gene calls are TRBV9 and TRBJ2-7; 11 bases are shared with TRBD2. This CDR3 region has 14 residues. CDR1 is SGDLS and CDR2 is YYNGEE in the germline V gene. V was clipped by 4 bases and J by 7 bases; unmatched bases: 7.

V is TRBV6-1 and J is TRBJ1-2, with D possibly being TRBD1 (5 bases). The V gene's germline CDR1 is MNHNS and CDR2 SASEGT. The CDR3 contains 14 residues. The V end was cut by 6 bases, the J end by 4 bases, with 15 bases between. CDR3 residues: CASSIGGVGYGYTF. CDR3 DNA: TGTGCCAGCAGCATCGGAGGGGTTGGCTATGGCTACACCTTC.

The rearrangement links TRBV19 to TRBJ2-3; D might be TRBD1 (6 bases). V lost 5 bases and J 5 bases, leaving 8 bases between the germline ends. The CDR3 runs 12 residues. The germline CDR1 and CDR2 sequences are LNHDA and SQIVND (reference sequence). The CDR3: CASSPQGDTQYF. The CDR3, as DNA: TGTGCCAGTAGTCCACAGGGAGATACGCAGTATTTT.

The CDR3 sequence: CASSLTGLSSYEQYF. CDR3 coding DNA: TGTGCCAGCAGCCTAACGGGACTCTCGTCCTACGAGCAGTACTTC. This chain connects TRBV7-9 to TRBJ2-7, with D perhaps matching TRBD2 (6 bases). The CDR3 is made up of 15 amino acids. CDR1 is SEHNR and CDR2 is FQNEAQ in the germline V gene (reference sequence). Between the trimmed V and J ends, which lost 5 bases and 1 base, there was a span of 15 bases. Full variable domain (outside the CDR3, taken from reference TRBV7-9 and TRBJ2-7): DTGVSQNPRHKITKRGQNVTFRCDPISEHNRLYWYRQTLGQGPEFLTYFQNEAQLEKSRLLSDRFSAERPKGSFSTLEIQRTEQGDSAMYLCASSLTGLSSYEQYFGPGTRLTVT.

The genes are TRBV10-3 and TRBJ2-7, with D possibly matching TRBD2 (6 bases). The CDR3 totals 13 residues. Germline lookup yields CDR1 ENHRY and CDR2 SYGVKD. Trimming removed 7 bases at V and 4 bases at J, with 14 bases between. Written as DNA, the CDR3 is TGTGCCATCATGGGGGGAGAAGGGTACGAGCAGTACTTC. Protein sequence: CAIMGGEGYEQYF.

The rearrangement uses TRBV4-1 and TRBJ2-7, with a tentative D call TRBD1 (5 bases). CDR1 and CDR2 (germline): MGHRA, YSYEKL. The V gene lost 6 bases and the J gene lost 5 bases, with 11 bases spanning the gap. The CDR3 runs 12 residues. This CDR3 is CASSMGLDEQYF. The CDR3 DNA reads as TGCGCCAGCAGTATGGGGCTAGACGAGCAGTACTTC.

The CDR3 DNA reads as TGTGCCAGTAGTAGTAGCGGGGATTACAATGAGCAGTTCTTC. It codes for CASSSSGDYNEQFF. The chain carries TRBV19 and TRBJ2-1; TRBD2 aligns across 8 bases. Germline V CDR1 and CDR2: LNHDA, SQIVND (reference sequence). With 4 bases clipped from V and 4 bases from J, the junction kept 3 bases outside the gene matches. This CDR3 region has 14 residues.

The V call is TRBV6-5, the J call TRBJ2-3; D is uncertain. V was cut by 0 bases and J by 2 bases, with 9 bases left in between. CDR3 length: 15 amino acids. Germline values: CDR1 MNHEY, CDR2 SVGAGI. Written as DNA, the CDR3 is TGTGCCAGCAGTTACTCGATGCCAGACACAGATACGCAGTATTTT. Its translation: CASSYSMPDTDTQYF.

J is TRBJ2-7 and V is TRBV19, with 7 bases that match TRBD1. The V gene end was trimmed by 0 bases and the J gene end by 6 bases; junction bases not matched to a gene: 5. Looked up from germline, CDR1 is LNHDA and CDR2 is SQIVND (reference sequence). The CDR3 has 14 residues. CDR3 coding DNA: TGTGCCAGTAGTATAGATCCGACAGGGCTCGAGCAGTACTTC. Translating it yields CASSIDPTGLEQYF.

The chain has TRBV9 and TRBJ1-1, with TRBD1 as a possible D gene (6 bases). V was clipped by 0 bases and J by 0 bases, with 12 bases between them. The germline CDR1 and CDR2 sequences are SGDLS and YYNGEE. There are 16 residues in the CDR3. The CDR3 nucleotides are TGTGCCAGCAGCGTAGGGACAGATCTTATGAACACTGAAGCTTTCTTT. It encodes CASSVGTDLMNTEAFF.

Here the CDR3 reads CAWSRQGLAKNIQYF. As DNA, the CDR3 is TGTGCCTGGAGTCGGCAGGGACTAGCCAAAAACATTCAGTACTTC. The V gene is TRBV30, the J gene TRBJ2-4; perhaps TRBD2 as D (6 bases). Trimming cost V 2 bases and J 0 bases, with 11 bases left between them. CDR3 length equals 15 residues. CDR1 and CDR2 from the germline V gene are GTSNPN and SVGIG (reference sequence). Looking up the rest from reference TRBV30 and TRBJ2-4 gives the full variable domain: SQTIHQWPATLVQPVGSPLSLECTVEGTSNPNLYWYRQAAGRGLQLLFYSVGIGQISSEVPQNLSASRPQDRQFILSSKKLLLSDSGFYLCAWSRQGLAKNIQYFGAGTRLSVL.

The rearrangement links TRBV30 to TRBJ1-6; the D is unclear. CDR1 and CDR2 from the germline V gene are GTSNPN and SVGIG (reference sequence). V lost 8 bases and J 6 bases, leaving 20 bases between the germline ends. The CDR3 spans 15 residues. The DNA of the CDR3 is TGTGCCACATCCTTACGGGGTGGAGGTAATTCACCCCTCCACTTT. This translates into CATSLRGGGNSPLHF.

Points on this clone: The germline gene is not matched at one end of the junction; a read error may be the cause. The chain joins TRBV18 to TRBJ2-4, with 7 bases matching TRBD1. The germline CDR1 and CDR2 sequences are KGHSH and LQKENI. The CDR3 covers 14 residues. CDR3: CASSPQGAKNIQYF. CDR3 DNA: TGTGCCAGCTCTCCACAGGGGGCCAAAAACATTCAGTACTTC.

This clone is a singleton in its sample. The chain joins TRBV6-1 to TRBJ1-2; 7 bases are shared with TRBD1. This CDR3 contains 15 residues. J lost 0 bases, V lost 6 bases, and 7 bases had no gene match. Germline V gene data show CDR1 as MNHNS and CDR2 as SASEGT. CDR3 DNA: TGTGCCAGCAGGAGGACAGGAACAGCTAACTATGGCTACACCTTC. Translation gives CASRRTGTANYGYTF.